Each of the 28 T cell receptor beta chains below was sequenced from the same sample in a study of T cell changes during pregnancy in multiple sclerosis. Data came from immunoSEQ multiplex PCR; TCRdb stores just in-frame clones and leaves some out. The sample gives around 61,000 clones, just under 90% of which show up once; approximately 5% is in the top ten. The sequenced material came from peripheral blood from another person, used as feeder cells. These receptors originate from a human donor whose cells served as feeder cells for cultures in a pregnancy study.

This chain connects TRBV29-1 to TRBJ2-2; TRBD2 matches 11 bases. CDR3 length: 15 residues. Trimming removed 5 bases from V and 5 bases from J; junction bases left unmatched: 7. Germline CDR1 is SQVTM and CDR2 is ANQGSEA. The DNA for the CDR3 is TGCAGCGTTACCCGCGCTAGCGGGGGGACCGGGGAGCTGTTTTTT. It encodes CSVTRASGGTGELFF.

The genes are TRBV5-6 and TRBJ2-5; tentatively, D is TRBD1 or TRBD2 (5 bases each). The CDR3 covers 15 residues. Trimming removed 0 bases from V and 5 bases from J, with 14 bases in between. CDR1 and CDR2 (germline): SGHDT, YYEEEE. The CDR3 loop reads CASSLAEGRVETQYF. Written as DNA, the CDR3 is TGTGCCAGCAGCTTGGCCGAGGGCAGGGTGGAGACCCAGTACTTC.

The V call is TRBV4-3, the J call TRBJ2-1; TRBD1 agrees at 7 bases. CDR3 length: 17 amino acids. The trim removed 4 bases at V and 0 bases at J, leaving 9 bases unmatched. The germline V gene has CDR1 LGHNA and CDR2 YSLEER. DNA for the CDR3: TGCGCCAGCAGCCGCGCACAGGGGTCGAGCTCCTACAATGAGCAGTTCTTC. Its protein is CASSRAQGSSSYNEQFF.

The chain employs TRBV19 and TRBJ1-5; D gene unclear. Per the germline V gene, CDR1 is LNHDA and CDR2 is SQIVND (reference sequence). Trimming removed 10 bases from V and 5 bases from J, with 18 bases in between. The CDR3 loop spans 14 amino acids. The CDR3 here is CATTRVGLDQPQHF. The CDR3 region has the DNA TGTGCCACCACCCGGGTAGGGTTGGATCAGCCCCAGCATTTT.

The rearrangement uses TRBV5-1 and TRBJ2-5; possibly TRBD2 for D (5 bases). Germline V CDR1 and CDR2: SGHRS, YFSETQ. V lost 1 base and J lost 0, with 16 bases in between. This CDR3 comprises 17 residues. The CDR3 reads CASSLNRSGLNQETQYF. In nucleotides, the CDR3 is TGCGCCAGCAGCTTGAACCGCTCCGGACTCAACCAAGAGACCCAGTACTTC. The full variable domain, with the rest looked up from reference TRBV5-1 and TRBJ2-5, is KAGVTQTPRYLIKTRGQQVTLSCSPISGHRSVSWYQQTPGQGLQFLFEYFSETQRNKGNFPGRFSGRQFSNSRSEMNVSTLELGDSALYLCASSLNRSGLNQETQYFGPGTRLLVL.

V gene TRBV27 combines with J gene TRBJ2-5; TRBD2 matches at 8 bases. The CDR3 extends over 15 amino acids. The V and J ends lost 2 bases and 5 bases, in that order; junction bases with no gene match: 7. Germline CDR1 reads MNHEY; CDR2 reads SMNVEV (reference sequence). CDR3 loop: CASSLRREVRETQYF. The CDR3 DNA reads TGTGCCAGCAGTTTAAGGCGGGAGGTCCGGGAGACCCAGTACTTC.

Comments on this clone: An end of the junction differs from the germline gene, which may be a read error. V gene TRBV7-7 combines with J gene TRBJ2-5; 13 bases are shared with TRBD2. The CDR3 totals 16 residues. The germline V gene encodes CDR1 SSHAT and CDR2 FNYEAQ (reference sequence). The CDR3 nucleotides are TGTGCTAGCAGCTTAGGCCGGACTAGCGGGAGAGAGACCCAGTACTTC. Protein: CASSLGRTSGRETQYF.

The CDR3 loop is CASSSGGEQFF. DNA of the CDR3: TGTGCCAGCAGCTCGGGAGGGGAGCAGTTCTTC. This chain connects TRBV5-6 to TRBJ2-1, with 8 positions matching TRBD2. J gave up 10 bases and V 3 bases, and 0 bases lay outside the gene matches. This CDR3 has 11 amino acids. Germline CDR1 and CDR2: SGHDT and YYEEEE. Combining the CDR3 with reference TRBV5-6 and TRBJ2-1 gives the whole variable domain DAGVTQSPTHLIKTRGQQVTLRCSPKSGHDTVSWYQQALGQGPQFIFQYYEEEERQRGNFPDRFSGHQFPNYSSELNVNALLLGDSALYLCASSSGGEQFFGPGTRLTVL.

The rearrangement links TRBV7-8 to TRBJ2-7; the D is unclear. The CDR3 is made up of 13 amino acids. The ends were cut back, 0 bases at V and 0 bases at J, with 3 bases in the middle. CDR1 and CDR2 (germline): SGHVS, FQNEAQ. The CDR3 sequence is CASSLATSYEQYF. The CDR3 region has the DNA TGTGCCAGCAGCTTAGCGACCTCCTACGAGCAGTACTTC.

The chain has TRBV19 and TRBJ1-4, with 7 bases that match TRBD1. The CDR3 sequence is 15 residues long. The V gene's germline CDR1 is LNHDA and CDR2 SQIVND (reference sequence). The J segment lost 4 bases and the V segment lost 4 bases, leaving 6 bases of the junction unmatched. The CDR3 DNA is TGTGCCAGTAGTAATCCGGGACAGCTTAATGAAAAACTGTTTTTT. It translates to CASSNPGQLNEKLFF.

This CDR3 reads CASSQVGLAAQETQYF. The CDR3 nucleotides are TGTGCCAGCAGCCAAGTAGGACTAGCGGCGCAAGAGACCCAGTACTTC. The chain carries TRBV4-2 and TRBJ2-5; 10 nucleotides align to TRBD2. CDR3 size: 16 residues. Germline assignment: CDR1 LGHNA and CDR2 YNFKEQ. J gave up 2 bases and V 1 base, and 4 bases lay outside the gene matches.

The chain uses TRBV29-1 and TRBJ1-2, with 10 positions matching TRBD1. The CDR3 is 15 amino acids. The germline CDR1 and CDR2 sequences are SQVTM and ANQGSEA. The V and J ends lost 0 bases and 5 bases, in that order; junction bases with no gene match: 6. CDR3 in amino acids: CSVEDRDRGAYGYTF. In nucleotides, the CDR3 is TGCAGCGTTGAAGATCGGGACAGGGGAGCATATGGCTACACCTTC.

The chain recombines TRBV28 with TRBJ2-5, with D unclear. The CDR3 length is 13 residues. V was clipped by 5 bases and J by 1 base, with 8 bases between them. CDR1 and CDR2 from the germline V gene are MDHEN and SYDVKM. DNA of the CDR3: TGTGCCAGCAGTCCAACGTTCCAAGAGACCCAGTACTTC. Translated: CASSPTFQETQYF.

This chain joins TRBV6-1 and TRBJ1-1; TRBD1 is a possible D gene (5 bases). The CDR3 extends over 14 amino acids. V was pared by 9 bases and J by 0 bases, with 14 bases between. From germline, CDR1 is MNHNS and CDR2 SASEGT. CDR3 in amino acids: CASQQGFMNTEAFF. The CDR3 DNA reads TGTGCCAGTCAGCAGGGTTTCATGAACACTGAAGCTTTCTTT.

This chain uses TRBV6-6 with TRBJ2-3, with 9 nucleotides matching TRBD2. Trimming cost V 4 bases and J 3 bases; bases outside gene matches: 8. The CDR3 spans 16 residues. Per germline, CDR1 MNHNY and CDR2 SVGAGI (reference sequence). This CDR3 reads CASSWGGSGGTDTQYF. CDR3 nucleotides: TGTGCCAGCAGTTGGGGGGGTAGCGGGGGAACAGATACGCAGTATTTT.

This chain connects TRBV7-3 to TRBJ2-3; 7 bases align to TRBD1. The CDR3 runs 14 residues. J lost 2 bases, V lost 4 bases, and 3 bases had no gene match. Germline V gene lookup returns CDR1 SGHTA and CDR2 FQGTGA. The CDR3 DNA reads TGTGCCAGCAGCTCTACAGGGGTCACAGATACGCAGTATTTT. As protein: CASSSTGVTDTQYF.

This sequence joins TRBV7-8 and TRBJ1-1; D unresolved. Per the germline V gene, CDR1 is SGHVS and CDR2 is FQNEAQ. The CDR3 is 12 amino acids. The V gene lost 6 bases and the J gene lost 0 bases, with 5 bases spanning the gap. CDR3 amino acids: CASSLMNTEAFF. The CDR3 DNA follows: TGTGCCAGCAGTTTAATGAACACTGAAGCTTTCTTT.

J is TRBJ2-2 and V is TRBV29-1, with D perhaps given as TRBD1 or TRBD2 (6 bases each). V was clipped by 8 bases and J by 2 bases, with 18 bases between them. The CDR3 loop spans 15 amino acids. CDR1 is SQVTM, CDR2 ANQGSEA, per germline. CDR3 DNA: TGCAGCATTCTGGGGGGCGCGGGCAACACCGGGGAGCTGTTTTTT. Residues: CSILGGAGNTGELFF.

The chain recombines TRBV7-9 with TRBJ2-5; 11 bases match TRBD2. This CDR3 spans 13 amino acids. The V gene's germline CDR1 is SEHNR and CDR2 FQNEAQ (reference sequence). V dropped 10 bases and J dropped 0; count of bases not matched to a gene: 1. For the CDR3, the DNA is TGTGCCACGACTAGCGGGAACCAAGAGACCCAGTACTTC. As protein: CATTSGNQETQYF.

The CDR3 sequence is CASSPNGGAANSPLHF. CDR3 bases: TGTGCCAGTAGCCCTAACGGGGGGGCTGCTAATTCACCCCTCCACTTT. V usage is TRBV19 and J usage is TRBJ1-6, with D possibly matching TRBD1 (6 bases). The germline V and J ends were trimmed by 6 bases and 6 bases, with 18 bases remaining between them. This CDR3 is built from 16 residues. CDR1 LNHDA and CDR2 SQIVND come from the germline V gene (reference sequence).

The chain joins TRBV10-3 to TRBJ1-5; a possible D gene is TRBD1 (5 bases). Germline-derived CDR1 and CDR2 are ENHRY and SYGVKD. The germline V and J ends were trimmed by 6 bases and 13 bases, with 22 bases remaining between them. The CDR3 contains 14 residues. This CDR3 reads CAISPQVGGEYQHF. In DNA, the CDR3 is TGTGCCATCAGCCCCCAGGTTGGGGGGGAATATCAGCATTTT.

V gene TRBV11-3 combines with J gene TRBJ1-4; no firm D call. Germline V gene sequence: CDR1 SGHNT, CDR2 YENEEA. There are 11 residues in the CDR3. V was cut by 5 bases and J by 15 bases, with 13 bases left in between. The CDR3 nucleotides are TGTGCCAGCAGCCTCCCGCCTAATTTGTTTTTT. It specifies CASSLPPNLFF.

The V and J genes are TRBV30 and TRBJ2-5, with 10 bases aligning to TRBD2. The CDR3 is made up of 15 amino acids. Trimming removed 0 bases from V and 0 bases from J; junction bases left unmatched: 1. Germline CDR1 reads GTSNPN; CDR2 reads SVGIG (reference sequence). DNA for the CDR3: TGTGCCTGGAGTGTACTAGCGGGGAACCAAGAGACCCAGTACTTC. It is translated as CAWSVLAGNQETQYF.

The chain employs TRBV18 and TRBJ2-5, with 10 bases that match TRBD2. Trimming removed 1 base from V and 4 bases from J; junction bases left unmatched: 0. Germline values: CDR1 KGHSH, CDR2 LQKENI. The CDR3 runs to 14 residues. CDR3 residues: CASSPLAGGETQYF. The CDR3 nucleotides read TGTGCCAGCTCACCACTAGCGGGAGGAGAGACCCAGTACTTC.

The V and J genes are TRBV14 and TRBJ2-1; D remains unclear. The V end was cut by 4 bases, the J end by 2 bases, with 3 bases between. The germline V gene has CDR1 SGHDN and CDR2 FVKESK. This CDR3 has 12 amino acids. Here the CDR3 DNA reads TGTGCCAGCAGCCCCCCCTACAATGAGCAGTTCTTC. This encodes CASSPPYNEQFF.

The rearrangement links TRBV11-1 to TRBJ2-3; possible D gene TRBD1, 6 bases. Trimming took 0 bases from V and 9 from J, leaving 13 bases between them. The CDR3 sequence is 14 residues long. Germline values: CDR1 SGHAT, CDR2 FQDESV (reference sequence). CDR3 loop: CASSLAQGTPTQYF. The CDR3 region has the DNA TGTGCCAGCAGCTTAGCGCAGGGGACACCGACGCAGTATTTT.

The rearrangement links TRBV6-5 to TRBJ1-6; 7 bases agree with TRBD1. Losses at the gene ends were 2 bases for V and 5 bases for J; bases not matched to a gene: 3. CDR1 is MNHEY and CDR2 is SVGAGI in the germline V gene. The CDR3 is made up of 15 amino acids. The CDR3 nucleotides read TGTGCCAGCAGTTACAGAGGGGGCGATAATTCACCCCTCCACTTT. Translation: CASSYRGGDNSPLHF.

V usage is TRBV6-5 and J usage is TRBJ1-1; 8 bases agree with TRBD1. The CDR3 is 15 residues long. Germline assignment: CDR1 MNHEY and CDR2 SVGAGI. The V gene end was trimmed by 7 bases and the J gene end by 2 bases; junction bases not matched to a gene: 9. For the CDR3, the DNA is TGTGCCAGCAAACCTACCGGGACAGGCAACACTGAAGCTTTCTTT. Its protein product is CASKPTGTGNTEAFF.